This T cell receptor (beta chain) came from a study of vaccination effects on CD4 cells after COVID-19. Study background: The post-vaccine samples were taken, at the median, 72 days after the second dose.

Antigen-specific CD4+ T cells were first expanded with viral peptide pools by the ViraFEST assay and only then sequenced. Cells that had been cultured for 10 days were the source of isolated CD4+ T cells. Participants were vaccinated with two doses of either the BNT162b2 or mRNA-1273 vaccine. Half-medium replacement with IL-2 medium occurred on days 3 and 7. The CDR3 is 15 residues long. CDR1 and CDR2 from the germline V gene are SGHDN and FVKESK. Trimming cost V 4 bases and J 7 bases; bases outside gene matches: 7. Repertoires were generated with immunoSEQ multiplex PCR, while TCRdb's copy carries only in-frame clones and drops some. Here the sample spans roughly 30,000 clones, approximately 71% being singletons. As for this clone: Its antigen remains unknown.

Whole-study findings and limits: Marked clonal contraction of infection- and vaccine-induced clones was seen late after vaccination. In the study, convalescent patients were few, and early post-infection timepoints were absent.

The receptor's source is a human donor who received a COVID-19 vaccine. Sample: CD4+ T cells from PBMCs cultured with HCoV-NL63 spike peptides, taken after COVID-19 vaccination. This chain links TRBV14 with TRBJ2-2; 9 bases agree with TRBD2. This CDR3 reads CASSPISGSIGELFF. The CDR3 bases are TGTGCCAGCAGCCCGATTAGCGGGAGTATCGGGGAGCTGTTTTTT.